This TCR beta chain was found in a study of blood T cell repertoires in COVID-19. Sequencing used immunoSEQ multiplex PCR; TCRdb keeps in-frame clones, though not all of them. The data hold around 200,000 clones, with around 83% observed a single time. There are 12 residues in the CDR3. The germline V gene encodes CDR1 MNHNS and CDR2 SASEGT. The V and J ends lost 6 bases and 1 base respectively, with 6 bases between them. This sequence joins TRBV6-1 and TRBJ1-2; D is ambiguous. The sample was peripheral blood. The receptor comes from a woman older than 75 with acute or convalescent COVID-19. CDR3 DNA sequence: TGTGCCAGCAGGTCCGGTAACTATGGCTACACCTTC. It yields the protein CASRSGNYGYTF.